This T cell receptor beta chain is from a study of blood T cell repertoires in COVID-19. Repertoires were generated with immunoSEQ multiplex PCR, while TCRdb's copy carries only in-frame clones and drops some. The sample has under 200,000 clones, more than 65% seen once. The sequence derives from a woman aged 40 to 55 with acute COVID-19. The sequencing input was PBMCs or T cells enriched from blood (not recorded which).

This chain's CDR3 is CASSPDTNYGYTF. CDR3 nucleotide sequence: TGTGCCAGCTCACCGGACACCAACTATGGCTACACCTTC. The V and J genes are TRBV18 and TRBJ1-2, with D possibly being TRBD1 (5 bases). The V gene lost 3 bases and the J gene lost 2 bases, with 7 bases spanning the gap. Germline V gives CDR1 KGHSH, CDR2 LQKENI. The CDR3 totals 13 residues.